This T cell receptor (beta chain) emerged from a study of pediatric ulcerative colitis. Notes on the study in general: A couple of rectal CDR3 clonotypes occurred in all ulcerative colitis patients.

Rectal tissue came from one to two pinch biopsies taken at colonoscopy. In regard to this clone: Its matching antigen is unknown.

The method was immunoSEQ multiplex PCR; TCRdb's version includes in-frame clones alone and lacks a portion of them. This sample yields more than 15,000 clones, of which just under 75% are seen a single time; about 3.4% belongs to the top ten. V was pared by 6 bases and J by 6 bases, with 9 bases between. Germline CDR1 and CDR2: MGHDK and SYGVNS. This CDR3 region has 11 residues. The sequence was collected from a girl aged 10-17 years with moderate ulcerative colitis. Sequenced material: gut tissue. The rearrangement uses TRBV25-1 and TRBJ2-7; no clear D. The CDR3 DNA sequence: TGTGCCAGCAGCGCACACGTCGAGCAGTACTTC. Its translation is CASSAHVEQYF.